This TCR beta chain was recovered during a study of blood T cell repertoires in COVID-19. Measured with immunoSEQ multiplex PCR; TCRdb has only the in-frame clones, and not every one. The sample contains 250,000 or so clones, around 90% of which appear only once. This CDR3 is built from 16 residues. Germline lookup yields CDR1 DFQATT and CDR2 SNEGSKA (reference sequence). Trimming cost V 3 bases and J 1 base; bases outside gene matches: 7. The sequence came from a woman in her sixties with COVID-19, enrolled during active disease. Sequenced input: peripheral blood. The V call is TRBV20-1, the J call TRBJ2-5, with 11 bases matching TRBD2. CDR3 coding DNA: TGCAGTGCTAGTACTCCTAGCGGGGGGACCCAAGAGACCCAGTACTTC. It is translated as CSASTPSGGTQETQYF.